The following is a T cell receptor beta chain sequence with its context. This clone was counted only a few times. Its antigen is still unknown. No much larger clonotype is one base removed from it; base qualities were not supplied. Genomic DNA was extracted from sorted cells for sequencing of the TCRbeta CDR3 region. The immunoSEQ Assay was used for sequencing of TCRbeta CDR3 regions. TCRdb retrieved this table from immuneACCESS and kept in-frame rearrangements only. Not all clones are present; in checked studies, unresolved V genes account for under half, and no reason is known for the remainder. Here the sample has 25,000 to 40,000 clones; approximately 87% occur a single time. The ten largest clones add up to 25% of the sample. V gives up 10 bases and J gives up 3 bases, and the segment between their germline ends measures 16 bases. According to the germline V gene (reference sequence), CDR1 reads SGHNT and CDR2 reads YYREEE. The CDR3 measures 13 amino acids from cysteine to phenylalanine. Only CDR3 DNA remains: 39 bases, in frame from the first base.

The record originates from a study of OX40 agonist ivuxolimab in advanced cancers. Concerning the study at large: Ivuxolimab was a fully human IgG2 agonistic monoclonal antibody targeting the costimulatory receptor OX40 (CD134). Intravenous ivuxolimab was administered to patients every 2 weeks at six dose levels: 0.01, 0.1, 0.3, 1.5, 3 and 10 mg/kg. Of the approximately 54 patients in dose escalation, about 20 had hepatocellular carcinoma, about 15 had melanoma, 9 had renal cell carcinoma and 9 had head and neck cancer. In the dose-escalation cohort, 82.7% of patients were male, and the mean age was roughly 56 years with a range of about 20 to 79. Patients were allowed to have had prior anti-PD-1, anti-PD-L1 or anti-CTLA-4 therapy, and more than 30% of the dose-escalation patients had previously received checkpoint inhibitors. Three dose-escalation patients achieved partial responses, one with hepatocellular carcinoma and two with cutaneous melanoma. Peripheral TCRbeta sequencing was intended to test whether TCR sequence diversity was altered and clonal T-cell expansion was caused by ivuxolimab. The paper covers the monotherapy dose-escalation part of the phase I ivuxolimab trial, which included N of about 56 patients. Overall study outcomes, separate from this receptor: Partial responders in the 0.1-3.0 mg/kg groups had among the lowest normalized peripheral clonal expansion, especially among CD8+ T cells. Antigen specificity was not determined for the clonally expanded peripheral T cells. Low levels of normalized T-cell clonal expansion were also shown by some nonresponding patients. After ivuxolimab, expanded clones were on average more numerous among CD8+ T cells than among CD4+ T cells. At doses of 0.1 to 3.0 mg/kg, clonal expansion of both CD4+ and CD8+ T cells in blood was seen between baseline and week 6.

The trial excluded patients who had a history of autoimmune disease or were on systemic immunosuppression. Peripheral blood for TCR sequencing was collected from all dose cohorts at baseline, on cycle 4 day 1, and on cycle 7 day 1. Samples were obtained from an open-label, multicenter, first-in-human phase I dose-escalation trial of ivuxolimab. Adults with locally advanced or metastatic melanoma, renal cell, hepatocellular, or head and neck squamous cell carcinoma were enrolled in the trial. Before TCR sequencing, CD4+ T cells and CD8+ T cells from peripheral blood were sorted into separate populations.

Sequences were derived from CD4+ or CD8+ T cells sorted from blood, sampled in a trial of the OX40 agonist ivuxolimab. Recombination connected TRBV5-4 to TRBJ1-1; the D gene is possibly TRBD1, with 6 bases matching. This sequence originates from an adult with an advanced solid tumor such as melanoma, head and neck, liver or kidney cancer. The CDR3 reads CAGFDRRYTEAFF. The DNA sequence is as follows: TGTGCCGGATTCGACAGGCGGTACACTGAAGCTTTCTTT.